Detailed here is one T cell receptor (beta chain). Its target is unknown. This specimen comes from a study of CD8 T cells in Susac syndrome. Reverse transcription of about 0.5 to 1 ug RNA was carried out with random hexamers. Across 54 Vbeta and 13 Jbeta, immunoSEQ multiplex PCR amplified TCR beta CDR3. TCRdb used MiXCR to reprocess the immunoSEQ multiplex PCR reads, holding one entry per CDR3 protein. The sample holds 180,000 or so distinct CDR3 sequences, around 94% seen once. General study points: The study conceded that relatively few individuals underwent its TCR sequencing and HLA analysis.

The study sequenced TCR beta in blood CD8+ and CD4+ T cells. Negative isolation yielded CD4+ and CD8+ T cells, and FACS enriched TEMRA cells. The CDR3 consists of 13 residues. The V gene's germline CDR1 is GTSNPN and CDR2 SVGIG (reference sequence). J was trimmed by 9 bases and V by 5 bases; bases with no gene match: 8. The gene calls are TRBV30 and TRBJ2-1, with TRBD2 matching over 9 bases. This clonotype was obtained from a human donor in good health. Sequenced sample: CD4+ T cells from PBMCs. In DNA form, the CDR3 reads TGTGCCTGGGGCTCCGGGACTAGCCTTGAGCAGTTCTTC. This encodes CAWGSGTSLEQFF.